The clone carrying this T cell receptor beta chain was seen ten or more times. Its target is not known. Template material for TCR beta VDJ and CDR3 profiling consisted of genomic DNA. TCRdb redid the calling of the reads with MiXCR, one entry per CDR3 protein. Among 150,000 to 170,000 distinct CDR3 sequences, around half were seen once, and the ten largest hold approximately 12%. The entry originates in a study of CD8+CD57+ T cells in acquired aplastic anemia. Looking at the study overall: Sorted CD4+ plus CD8+ cells gave DNA averaging 3.2 ug.

The V segment lost 2 bases and the J segment 0 bases; nucleotides outside the gene matches: 12. Per germline, CDR1 SNHLY and CDR2 FYNNEI. The length of the CDR3 is 18 residues. Sequencing involved patients with CD8+CD57+ cell expansion previously shown by flow cytometry. Study-wide results and caveats: Patients and controls turned out to have 25 to 35 CD8+ CDR3 sequences in common.

Sequencing was performed on sorted CD4+, CD8+, or CD8+CD57+ T cells (not recorded which) from PBMCs. This chain joins TRBV2 and TRBJ2-7; 8 bases are shared with TRBD1. The sequence was obtained from a human donor with aplastic anemia. The CDR3 sequence is CASSERIPGQEGSYEQYF. DNA for the CDR3: TGTGCCAGCAGTGAAAGGATCCCGGGACAGGAGGGCTCCTACGAGCAGTACTTC.